This TCR beta chain stems from a study of OX40 agonist ivuxolimab in advanced cancers. Across the whole study: Ivuxolimab, an antibody that agonizes OX40 (CD134), was administered to the patients.

About this clone: The target antigen is unknown.

Sequencing used immunoSEQ multiplex PCR; TCRdb keeps in-frame clones, though not all of them. The table includes 70,000 to 75,000 clones, about 79% detected once. Findings and limits, study-wide: In a subset of nonresponders, normalized T-cell clonal expansion was also low.

This CDR3 region has 15 residues. Germline V CDR1 and CDR2: SGHDT, YYEEEE. V lost 0 bases and J 5 bases, leaving 14 bases between the germline ends. V gene TRBV5-6 combines with J gene TRBJ2-5, with a weak D call TRBD2 (7 bases). This sample comprised CD4+ or CD8+ T cells sorted from blood, obtained in a trial of the OX40 agonist ivuxolimab. The receptor was isolated from an adult with an advanced solid tumor such as melanoma, head and neck, liver or kidney cancer. The CDR3 DNA is TGTGCCAGCAGCTTGGGCGGGGGCCATGGGGAGACCCAGTACTTC. Translating it yields CASSLGGGHGETQYF. Using reference TRBV5-6 and TRBJ2-5 for the parts outside the CDR3, the full variable domain is DAGVTQSPTHLIKTRGQQVTLRCSPKSGHDTVSWYQQALGQGPQFIFQYYEEEERQRGNFPDRFSGHQFPNYSSELNVNALLLGDSALYLCASSLGGGHGETQYFGPGTRLLVL.